This T cell receptor beta chain is drawn from a study of blood T cell repertoires in COVID-19. Turning to the study itself: The cDNA or gDNA used as material had been derived from T cells, B-cell-depleted T cells, or PBMCs.

Germline CDR1 is SGHTA and CDR2 is FQGNSA. V shed 6 bases and J 7 bases; nucleotides not matched to a gene: 6. The CDR3 spans 14 residues. This clone has only one observation. Some clones are missing from TCRdb's copy, which holds only in-frame ones; the method was immunoSEQ multiplex PCR. The repertoire consists of over 45,000 clones, with approximately 81% occurring once and the leading ten covering roughly 28%. The V gene is TRBV7-2, the J gene TRBJ2-1; the match to TRBD2 covers 10 bases. Source material: peripheral blood. The sequence was collected from a woman older than 75 with active or convalescent COVID-19. CDR3: CASRLAGVKNEQFF. The CDR3 bases are TGTGCCAGCAGGCTAGCGGGGGTGAAAAATGAGCAGTTCTTC. The variable domain in full, with the rest retrieved from reference TRBV7-2 and TRBJ2-1, is GAGVSQSPSNKVTEKGKDVELRCDPISGHTALYWYRQSLGQGLEFLIYFQGNSAPDKSGLPSDRFSAERTGGSVSTLTIQRTQQEDSAVYLCASRLAGVKNEQFFGPGTRLTVL.